This T cell receptor (beta chain) was profiled in a study of blood T cell repertoires in COVID-19. Study context: Samples representing acute and convalescent COVID-19 were sourced from the United States, Italy and Spain. PBMCs, B-cell-depleted T cells, or T cells provided the cDNA or gDNA that made up the material.

The CDR3 spans 12 residues. The V end was cut by 6 bases, the J end by 3 bases, with 6 bases between. CDR1 is KGHSH and CDR2 is LQKENI in the germline V gene. As handled by the study authors: Reference gene primer amplification gave estimated nucleated cell counts. Profiling relied on immunoSEQ multiplex PCR, and the TCRdb table lists in-frame clones only, not all of them. V and J calls plus clone size are reproduced from that table; the DNA served to infer D and trimming. The profile shows approximately 160,000 clones, roughly 80% of them singletons. Participants had their cohort set by participant-reported clinical history.

V and J are TRBV18 and TRBJ2-4, with D perhaps matching TRBD2 (5 bases). Sample: PBMCs or T cells enriched from blood (not recorded which). The clonotype comes from a woman aged 50 to 60 who had recovered from COVID-19. CDR3 in amino acids: CASSGIKNIQYF. CDR3 DNA sequence: TGTGCCAGCTCCGGGATCAAAAACATTCAGTACTTC.